The T cell receptor beta chain under discussion was sequenced for a study of blood T cell repertoires in COVID-19. Study context: Material from acute and convalescent COVID-19 was sourced from the United States, Italy and Spain.

This CDR3 region has 15 residues. V was trimmed by 0 bases and J by 5 bases, leaving 12 bases between them. Germline V gives CDR1 SEHNR, CDR2 FQNEAQ (reference sequence). This clone has just one count. Clones were read by immunoSEQ multiplex PCR, and TCRdb kept only the in-frame ones, dropping some. The data contain more than 85,000 clones, approximately 89% of them singletons. This rearrangement joins TRBV7-9 to TRBJ2-3; maybe TRBD2 (5 bases). Input material: peripheral blood. The receptor's source is a man aged 55 to 70 with acute or convalescent COVID-19. The CDR3 spells CASSLAWESGDTQYF. The CDR3 DNA reads TGTGCCAGCAGCTTAGCGTGGGAGAGCGGAGATACGCAGTATTTT.